The next 21 T cell receptor beta chains were all read from a single sample in a study of T-cell reconstitution after alpha-beta-depleted transplantation in children. For TCRbeta, the library was prepared with unique molecular identifiers. TCRdb independently ran MiXCR on the PCR reads; one entry per CDR3 protein. Of approximately 500,000 distinct CDR3 sequences listed, roughly a tenth are singletons. Here the sequenced sample was PBMCs, taken before TCRalphabeta/CD19-depleted stem cell transplant. Receptor source: a child aged 2-15 years with inherited bone marrow failure, due to receive a stem cell transplant.

In its sample, this clonotype was seen a few times. The DNA of the CDR3 is TGTGCCAGCAGCCAAGATTGGGCAGCCCCGTTAGTGGATACGCAGTATTTT. Encoded protein: CASSQDWAAPLVDTQYF. This sequence joins TRBV4-2 and TRBJ2-3; D unclear. The CDR3 contains 17 residues. Looked up from germline, CDR1 is LGHNA and CDR2 is YNFKEQ. V was cut by 0 bases and J by 6 bases, with 19 bases left in between.

This clonotype was detected many times. The gene calls are TRBV6-2 or TRBV6-3 and TRBJ1-5, with a tentative D call TRBD1 (5 bases). The germline V gene encodes CDR1 MNHEY and CDR2 SVGEGT. This CDR3 has 14 amino acids. Trimming removed 4 bases at V and 7 bases at J, with 14 bases between. CDR3 residues: CASSFDQGIQPQHF. The CDR3, as DNA: TGTGCCAGCAGTTTCGACCAGGGTATACAGCCCCAGCATTTT.

This clonotype was found many times. J is TRBJ2-5 and V is TRBV30; D gene ambiguous. The germline V and J ends were trimmed by 0 bases and 4 bases, with 9 bases remaining between them. The CDR3 contains 13 residues. Looked up from germline, CDR1 is GTSNPN and CDR2 is SVGIG (reference sequence). The CDR3 DNA sequence: TGTGCCTGGAGTGTTTGGTGGGGAGAGACCCAGTACTTC. As protein: CAWSVWWGETQYF. The whole variable domain, remainder taken from reference TRBV30 and TRBJ2-5, is SQTIHQWPATLVQPVGSPLSLECTVEGTSNPNLYWYRQAAGRGLQLLFYSVGIGQISSEVPQNLSASRPQDRQFILSSKKLLLSDSGFYLCAWSVWWGETQYFGPGTRLLVL.

This clonotype was counted at least ten times. The chain recombines TRBV7-6 with TRBJ1-4; 11 bases map to TRBD1. V trimming: 3 bases; J trimming: 7 bases; junction bases outside the gene matches: 13. Germline V gene lookup returns CDR1 SGHVS and CDR2 FNYEAQ. This CDR3 comprises 18 residues. DNA of the CDR3: TGTGCCAGCAGCTTTTCCCTCGGGACAGGGGGAAGGCGTGAAAAACTGTTTTTT. This codes for CASSFSLGTGGRREKLFF. Together with reference TRBV7-6 and TRBJ1-4, the CDR3 gives the full variable domain: GAGVSQSPRYKVTKRGQDVALRCDPISGHVSLYWYRQALGQGPEFLTYFNYEAQQDKSGLPNDRFSAERPEGSISTLTIQRTEQRDSAMYRCASSFSLGTGGRREKLFFGSGTQLSVL.

This clonotype was counted ten times or more. This sequence joins TRBV7-2 and TRBJ1-5, with D unresolved. The germline V gene has CDR1 SGHTA and CDR2 FQGNSA. Deletions cut 1 base from V and 6 bases from J, with 13 bases between. The CDR3 runs 15 residues. The CDR3 is CASSLVSGTGQPQHF. CDR3 DNA: TGTGCCAGCAGCTTAGTGTCGGGCACGGGTCAGCCCCAGCATTTT.

This clonotype came up many times. V gene TRBV7-2 combines with J gene TRBJ2-7, with TRBD1 identical over 11 bases. V lost 0 bases and J lost 4; bases outside the gene matches: 8. This CDR3 contains 17 residues. Germline CDR1 is SGHTA and CDR2 is FQGNSA. The CDR3 bases are TGTGCCAGCAGCTTAGCGACAGGGACAGGGGGTGGGTACGAGCAGTACTTC. Its protein is CASSLATGTGGGYEQYF.

In this sample, this clonotype turned up many times. The chain links TRBV9 to TRBJ2-3, with 8 bases lining up with TRBD2. CDR1 is SGDLS, CDR2 YYNGEE, per germline. This CDR3 region has 16 residues. Trimming took 0 bases from V and 2 from J; bases not matched to a gene: 5. Written as DNA, the CDR3 is TGTGCCAGCAGCGTAGGCCTAGCGGGCGACACAGATACGCAGTATTTT. Residues: CASSVGLAGDTDTQYF.

This clonotype showed up many times. The chain combines TRBV27 with TRBJ2-2; 8 bases map to TRBD2. Germline CDR1 and CDR2: MNHEY and SMNVEV (reference sequence). The trim removed 4 bases at V and 8 bases at J, leaving 9 bases unmatched. This CDR3 region has 15 residues. CDR3 residues: CASSSLRTSRGELFF. CDR3 nucleotide sequence: TGTGCCAGCAGTTCCCTCCGGACTAGCCGGGGGGAGCTGTTTTTT.

This clonotype was observed a few times. The rearrangement uses TRBV11-3 and TRBJ2-5; 7 nucleotides match TRBD1. Germline V gene sequence: CDR1 SGHNT, CDR2 YENEEA. This CDR3 has 14 residues. With V trimmed by 2 bases and J by 0 bases, 0 bases remained unmatched. The DNA of the CDR3 is TGTGCCAGCAGCTTAACAGGGGACCAAGAGACCCAGTACTTC. Its translation: CASSLTGDQETQYF.

This clonotype was seen many times. The chain combines TRBV29-1 with TRBJ2-1, with TRBD2 matching 13 bases. Per germline, CDR1 SQVTM and CDR2 ANQGSEA. The ends lost 2 bases at V and 4 bases at J; junction bases unmatched: 2. CDR3 size: 15 residues. The CDR3 loop is CSVETSGRVYNEQFF. The CDR3 DNA is TGCAGCGTTGAAACTAGCGGGAGGGTATACAATGAGCAGTTCTTC.

In its sample, this clonotype was seen many times. The genes are TRBV12-3 or TRBV12-4 and TRBJ1-1; no reliable D call. Deletions cut 5 bases from V and 0 bases from J, with 13 bases between. The CDR3 spans 15 residues. The CDR3 DNA sequence: TGTGCCAGCAGTCCCCTGGCGGGAATGAACACTGAAGCTTTCTTT. Amino acid sequence: CASSPLAGMNTEAFF.

In this sample, this clonotype turned up many times. The V call is TRBV21-1, the J call TRBJ2-3; no DNA check was done on the table's D call, TRBD1. TRBV21-1 counts as a pseudogene. The CDR3 spans 15 residues. The CDR3 nucleotides are TGTGCCAGCAGCGACCGGGACAACTACACAGATACGCAGTATTTT. It is translated as CASSDRDNYTDTQYF.

Worth noting for this clonotype: The junction departs from germline at one end; a sequencing error may be responsible. V gene TRBV5-1 combines with J gene TRBJ2-1, with TRBD2 matching 7 bases. This CDR3 region has 16 residues. Looked up from germline, CDR1 is SGHRS and CDR2 is YFSETQ. CDR3 bases: TGCGCCAGCAGCTTCGGCCTAGCGGACTCCTACAATGAGCCGTTCTTC. Translated, it gives CASSFGLADSYNEPFF.

The chain employs TRBV4-2 and TRBJ2-1; the match to TRBD2 covers 9 bases. Germline loops: CDR1 LGHNA, CDR2 YNFKEQ. This CDR3 contains 19 residues. Trimming took 9 bases from V and 0 from J; bases not matched to a gene: 18. The CDR3 DNA reads TGTGCCAGGGGCCAAGCGACTAGCGGACTTATAAGCTCCTACAATGAGCAGTTCTTC. Translated, it gives CARGQATSGLISSYNEQFF.

This clonotype was recorded many times. This rearrangement joins TRBV7-9 to TRBJ2-7, with D perhaps matching TRBD1 (6 bases). The CDR3 contains 13 residues. With 4 bases removed from V and 3 bases from J, the gap between germline ends came to 10 bases. Germline CDR1 reads SEHNR; CDR2 reads FQNEAQ (reference sequence). CDR3 nucleotides: TGTGCCAGCAGCTGGGAGACAGGCTACGAGCAGTACTTC. Translation gives CASSWETGYEQYF.

This clonotype has a count of ten or more. The rearrangement uses TRBV29-1 and TRBJ1-2; no clear D gene. The V gene's germline CDR1 is SQVTM and CDR2 ANQGSEA. Deletions cut 4 bases from V and 1 base from J, with 7 bases between. There are 12 residues in the CDR3. The CDR3 is CSVGRNNYGYTF. Written as DNA, the CDR3 is TGCAGCGTTGGCAGGAATAACTATGGCTACACCTTC.

This clonotype was picked up a small number of times. This sequence joins TRBV27 and TRBJ1-3; 7 bases align to TRBD1. The CDR3 spans 16 residues. Germline CDR1 MNHEY, CDR2 SMNVEV (reference sequence). Germline trimming cut 6 bases from V and 0 bases from J; bases unmatched to any gene: 8. The CDR3 here is CASSSNRGFSGNTIYF. In DNA form, the CDR3 reads TGTGCCAGCAGCTCGAACAGGGGCTTCTCTGGAAACACCATATATTTT.

The chain joins TRBV11-2 to TRBJ2-6, with D perhaps TRBD1 (5 bases). Germline V lookup: CDR1 SGHAT, CDR2 FQNNGV. The CDR3 loop spans 17 amino acids. The germline V and J ends were trimmed by 5 bases and 2 bases, with 16 bases remaining between them. CDR3 coding DNA: TGTGCCAGCAGCCCAAACCAGGGATATGCTGGGGCCAACGTCCTGACTTTC. This translates into CASSPNQGYAGANVLTF.

The chain couples TRBV24-1 to TRBJ2-1, with TRBD1 as a possible D gene (6 bases). Germline assignment: CDR1 KGHDR and CDR2 SFDVKD. The CDR3 is 15 amino acids. Trimming shortened V by 0 bases and J by 8 bases, and 13 bases separated the two germline ends. The CDR3 nucleotides read TGTGCCACCAGTGATTTGCCTTTCAGGGGTTATGAGCAGTTCTTC. Protein sequence: CATSDLPFRGYEQFF.

This clonotype was seen many times. The rearrangement joins TRBV29-1 to TRBJ1-2; D not certain. The germline V gene encodes CDR1 SQVTM and CDR2 ANQGSEA. This CDR3 has 14 amino acids. V lost 4 bases, J lost 8 bases, and 20 bases lay in between. The CDR3 DNA follows: TGCAGCGTTGCCCCTTCTATGCTCTTTATGGGCTACACCTTC. Translation: CSVAPSMLFMGYTF.

This clonotype was found many times. The chain couples TRBV5-1 to TRBJ2-7; 9 positions match TRBD1. The length of the CDR3 is 16 residues. The germline gives CDR1 SGHRS, CDR2 YFSETQ. J lost 2 bases, V lost 1 base, and 7 bases had no gene match. The CDR3 DNA sequence: TGCGCCAGCAGCTTGCGAGTGGACAGGGGTGCCTACGAGCAGTACTTC. Protein product: CASSLRVDRGAYEQYF. The whole variable domain, remainder taken from reference TRBV5-1 and TRBJ2-7, is KAGVTQTPRYLIKTRGQQVTLSCSPISGHRSVSWYQQTPGQGLQFLFEYFSETQRNKGNFPGRFSGRQFSNSRSEMNVSTLELGDSALYLCASSLRVDRGAYEQYFGPGTRLTVT.